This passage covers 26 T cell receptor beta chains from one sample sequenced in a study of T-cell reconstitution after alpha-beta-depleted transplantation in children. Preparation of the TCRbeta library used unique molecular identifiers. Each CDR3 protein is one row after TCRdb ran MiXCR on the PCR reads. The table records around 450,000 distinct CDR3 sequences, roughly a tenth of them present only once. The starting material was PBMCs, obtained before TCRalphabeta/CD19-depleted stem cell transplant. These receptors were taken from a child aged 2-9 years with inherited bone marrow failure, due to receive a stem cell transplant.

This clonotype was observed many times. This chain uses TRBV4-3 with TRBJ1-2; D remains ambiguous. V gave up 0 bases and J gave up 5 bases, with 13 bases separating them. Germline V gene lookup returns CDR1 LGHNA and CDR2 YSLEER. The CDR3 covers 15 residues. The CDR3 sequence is CASSQDRNLLYGYTF. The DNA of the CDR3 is TGCGCCAGCAGCCAAGACAGGAACTTACTTTATGGCTACACCTTC.

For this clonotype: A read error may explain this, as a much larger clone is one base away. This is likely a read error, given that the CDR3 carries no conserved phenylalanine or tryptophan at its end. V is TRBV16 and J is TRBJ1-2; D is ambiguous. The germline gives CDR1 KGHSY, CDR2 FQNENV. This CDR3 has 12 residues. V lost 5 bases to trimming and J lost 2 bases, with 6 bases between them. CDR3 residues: CASSYDNYGYTS. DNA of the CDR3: TGTGCCAGCAGCTACGACAACTATGGCTACACCTCC.

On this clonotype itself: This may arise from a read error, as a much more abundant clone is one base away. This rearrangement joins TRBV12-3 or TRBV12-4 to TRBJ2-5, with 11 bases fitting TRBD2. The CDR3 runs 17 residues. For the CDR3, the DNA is TGTGGCAGCAGTTCCTATAGCGGGAGGGCCTACGGAGAGACCCAGTACTTC. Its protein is CGSSSYSGRAYGETQYF.

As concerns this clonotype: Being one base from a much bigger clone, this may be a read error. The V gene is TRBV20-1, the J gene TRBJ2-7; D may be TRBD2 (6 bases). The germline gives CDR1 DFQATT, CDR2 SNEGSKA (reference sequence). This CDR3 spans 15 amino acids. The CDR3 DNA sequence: TGCAGTGCTAGAGGAACACGGGAGCCTTCCTACGAGCAGCACTTC. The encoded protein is CSARGTREPSYEQHF.

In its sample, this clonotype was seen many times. The CDR3 is CASRRQYYSTDTQYF. CDR3 in DNA: TGCGCCAGCAGGCGACAGTATTATAGCACAGATACGCAGTATTTT. The chain carries TRBV4-1 and TRBJ2-3; a possible D gene is TRBD1 (5 bases). Germline-derived CDR1 and CDR2 are MGHRA and YSYEKL. The CDR3 spans 15 residues. Trimming pared 6 bases from V and 0 bases from J, leaving 13 bases between.

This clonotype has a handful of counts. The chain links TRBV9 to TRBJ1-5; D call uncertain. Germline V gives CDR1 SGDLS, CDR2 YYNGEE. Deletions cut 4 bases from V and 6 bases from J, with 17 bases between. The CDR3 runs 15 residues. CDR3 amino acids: CASSPDNLVGQPQHF. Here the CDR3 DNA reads TGTGCCAGCAGCCCAGACAACTTAGTGGGTCAGCCCCAGCATTTT.

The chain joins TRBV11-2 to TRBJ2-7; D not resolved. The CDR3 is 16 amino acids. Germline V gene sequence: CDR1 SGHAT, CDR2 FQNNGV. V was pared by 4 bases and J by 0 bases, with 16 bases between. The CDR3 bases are TGTGCCAGCAGCTCCGGGTTGGGATCCTTCTCCTACGAGCAGTACTTC. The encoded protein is CASSSGLGSFSYEQYF.

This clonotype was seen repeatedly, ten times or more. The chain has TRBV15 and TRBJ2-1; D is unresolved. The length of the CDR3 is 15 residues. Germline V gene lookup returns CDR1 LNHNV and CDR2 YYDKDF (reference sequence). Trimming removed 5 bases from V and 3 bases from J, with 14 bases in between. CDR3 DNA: TGTGCCACCAGCCCGGGCAGGATAGGCTACAATGAGCAGTTCTTC. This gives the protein CATSPGRIGYNEQFF.

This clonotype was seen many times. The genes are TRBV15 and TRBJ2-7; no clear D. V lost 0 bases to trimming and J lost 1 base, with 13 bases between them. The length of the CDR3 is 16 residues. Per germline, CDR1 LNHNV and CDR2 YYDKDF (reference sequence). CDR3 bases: TGTGCCACCAGCAGAGATACGGCAGGTTCGTCCTACGAGCAGTACTTC. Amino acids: CATSRDTAGSSYEQYF. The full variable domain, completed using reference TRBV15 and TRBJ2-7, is DAMVIQNPRYQVTQFGKPVTLSCSQTLNHNVMYWYQQKSSQAPKLLFHYYDKDFNNEADTPDNFQSRRPNTSFCFLDIRSPGLGDTAMYLCATSRDTAGSSYEQYFGPGTRLTVT.

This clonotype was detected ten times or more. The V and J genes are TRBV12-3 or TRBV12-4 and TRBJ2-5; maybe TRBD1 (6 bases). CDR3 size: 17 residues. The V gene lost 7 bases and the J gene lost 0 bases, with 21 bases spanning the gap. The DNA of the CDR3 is TGTGCCAGCACCGACTGGGGGCAGGGCCAGTACCAAGAGACCCAGTACTTC. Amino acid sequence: CASTDWGQGQYQETQYF.

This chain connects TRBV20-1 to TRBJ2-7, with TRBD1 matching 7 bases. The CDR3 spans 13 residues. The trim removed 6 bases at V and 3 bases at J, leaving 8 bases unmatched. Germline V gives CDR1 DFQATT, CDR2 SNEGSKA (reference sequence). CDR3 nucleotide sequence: TGCAGTGCACCGCGACAGGGATACTACGAGCAGTACTTC. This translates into CSAPRQGYYEQYF.

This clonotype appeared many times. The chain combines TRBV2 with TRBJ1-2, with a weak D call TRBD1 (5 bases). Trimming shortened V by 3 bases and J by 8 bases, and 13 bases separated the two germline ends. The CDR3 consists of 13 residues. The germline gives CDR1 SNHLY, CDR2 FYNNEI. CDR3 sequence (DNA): TGTGCCAGCAGTGAGGGCAGGGTGGGAGGCTACACCTTC. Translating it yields CASSEGRVGGYTF.

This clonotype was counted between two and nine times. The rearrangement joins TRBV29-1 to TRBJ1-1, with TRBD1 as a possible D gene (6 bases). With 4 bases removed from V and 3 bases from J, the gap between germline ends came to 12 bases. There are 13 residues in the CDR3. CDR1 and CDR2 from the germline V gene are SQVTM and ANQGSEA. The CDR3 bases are TGCAGCGTTGGTCCAGGGGTGGACACTGAAGCTTTCTTT. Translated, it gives CSVGPGVDTEAFF.

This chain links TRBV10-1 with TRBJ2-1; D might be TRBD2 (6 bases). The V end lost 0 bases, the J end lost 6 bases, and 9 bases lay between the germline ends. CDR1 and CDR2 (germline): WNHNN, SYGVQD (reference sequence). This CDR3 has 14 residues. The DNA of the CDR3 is TGCGCCAGCAGTGAGTCCGTGACTAGCAATGAGCAGTTCTTC. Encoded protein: CASSESVTSNEQFF.

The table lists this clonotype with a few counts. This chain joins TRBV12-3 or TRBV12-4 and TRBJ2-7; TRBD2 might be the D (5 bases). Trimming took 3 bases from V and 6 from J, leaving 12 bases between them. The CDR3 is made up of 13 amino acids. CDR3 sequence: CASSFFQDSEQYF. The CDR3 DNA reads TGTGCCAGCAGTTTCTTTCAGGACTCCGAGCAGTACTTC.

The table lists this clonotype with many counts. The CDR3: CSVSTGEGFQETQYF. CDR3 sequence (DNA): TGCAGCGTTTCAACAGGGGAGGGCTTCCAAGAGACCCAGTACTTC. This chain connects TRBV29-1 to TRBJ2-5; the D gene could be TRBD1 or TRBD2 (7 bases each). The V gene lost 5 bases and the J gene lost 1 base, with 17 bases spanning the gap. CDR3 length: 15 amino acids. Germline lookup yields CDR1 SQVTM and CDR2 ANQGSEA.

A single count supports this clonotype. The CDR3 loop is CASSYSESNTGELFF. DNA for the CDR3: TGTGCCAGCAGTTACTCCGAATCTAACACCGGGGAGCTGTTTTTT. The J gene is TRBJ2-2, the V gene TRBV6-5; D call uncertain. CDR1 and CDR2 (germline): MNHEY, SVGAGI. The CDR3 loop spans 15 amino acids. V was pared by 0 bases and J by 2 bases, with 7 bases between.

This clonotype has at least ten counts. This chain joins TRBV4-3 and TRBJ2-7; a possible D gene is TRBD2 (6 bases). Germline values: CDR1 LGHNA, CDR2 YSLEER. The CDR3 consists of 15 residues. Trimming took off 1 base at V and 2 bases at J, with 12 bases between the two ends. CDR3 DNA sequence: TGCGCCAGCAGCCAAGGGTTCGGGGAGGCCTACGAGCAGTACTTC. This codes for CASSQGFGEAYEQYF.

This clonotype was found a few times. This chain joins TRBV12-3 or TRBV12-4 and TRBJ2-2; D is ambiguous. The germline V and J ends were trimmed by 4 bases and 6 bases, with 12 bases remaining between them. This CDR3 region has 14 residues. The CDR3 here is CASSSDRVAGELFF. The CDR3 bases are TGTGCCAGCAGTTCCGACCGGGTGGCCGGGGAGCTGTTTTTT.

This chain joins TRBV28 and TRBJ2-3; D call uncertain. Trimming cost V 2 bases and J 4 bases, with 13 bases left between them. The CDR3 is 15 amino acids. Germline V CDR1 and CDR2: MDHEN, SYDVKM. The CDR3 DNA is TGTGCCAGCAGTTTAAGTTCAGGTGGGGCAGATACGCAGTATTTT. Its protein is CASSLSSGGADTQYF.

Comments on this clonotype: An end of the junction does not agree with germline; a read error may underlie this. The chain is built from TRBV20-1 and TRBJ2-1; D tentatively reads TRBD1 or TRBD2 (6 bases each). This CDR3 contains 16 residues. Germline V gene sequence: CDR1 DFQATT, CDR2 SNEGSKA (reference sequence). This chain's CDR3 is CCARGPRGGSYNEQFF. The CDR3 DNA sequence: TGCTGTGCTAGAGGCCCCAGGGGAGGCTCCTACAATGAGCAGTTCTTC.

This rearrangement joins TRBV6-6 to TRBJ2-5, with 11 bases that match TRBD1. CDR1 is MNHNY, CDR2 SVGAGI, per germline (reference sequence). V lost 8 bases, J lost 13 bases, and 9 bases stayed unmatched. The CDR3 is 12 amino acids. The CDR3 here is CASGTGGDLRYF. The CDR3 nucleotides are TGTGCCAGCGGGACAGGGGGTGATTTACGGTACTTC.

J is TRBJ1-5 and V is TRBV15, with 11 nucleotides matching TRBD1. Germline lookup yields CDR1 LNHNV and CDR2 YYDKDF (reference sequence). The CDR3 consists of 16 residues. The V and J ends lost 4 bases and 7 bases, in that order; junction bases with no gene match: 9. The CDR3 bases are TGTGCCACCAGCATAGGGACAGGGGGAGTTGAACAGCCCCAGCATTTT. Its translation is CATSIGTGGVEQPQHF.

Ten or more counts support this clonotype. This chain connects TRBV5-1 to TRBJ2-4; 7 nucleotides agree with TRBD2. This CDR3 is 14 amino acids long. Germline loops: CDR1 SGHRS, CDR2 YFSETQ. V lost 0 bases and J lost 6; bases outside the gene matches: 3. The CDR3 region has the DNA TGCGCCAGCAGCTTGGGCGGGAGCAGAAACATTCAGTACTTC. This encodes CASSLGGSRNIQYF. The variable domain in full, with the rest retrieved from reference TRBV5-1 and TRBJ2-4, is KAGVTQTPRYLIKTRGQQVTLSCSPISGHRSVSWYQQTPGQGLQFLFEYFSETQRNKGNFPGRFSGRQFSNSRSEMNVSTLELGDSALYLCASSLGGSRNIQYFGAGTRLSVL.

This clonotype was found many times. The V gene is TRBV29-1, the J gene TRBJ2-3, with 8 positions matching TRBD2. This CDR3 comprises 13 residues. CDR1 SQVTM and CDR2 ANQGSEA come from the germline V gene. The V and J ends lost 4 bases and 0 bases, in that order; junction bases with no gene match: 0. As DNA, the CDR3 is TGCAGCGTTGCTAGCGGGAGCACAGATACGCAGTATTTT. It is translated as CSVASGSTDTQYF.

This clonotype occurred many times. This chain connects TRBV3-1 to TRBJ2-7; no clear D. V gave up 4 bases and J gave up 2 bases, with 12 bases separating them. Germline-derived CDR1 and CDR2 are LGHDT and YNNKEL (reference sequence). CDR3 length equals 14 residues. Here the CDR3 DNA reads TGTGCCAGCAGCCCATGGACGGCGACCTACGAGCAGTACTTC. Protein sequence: CASSPWTATYEQYF.